This T cell receptor beta chain comes out of a study of T cell repertoires in cytomegalovirus infection. Study-level information: HLA-B-restricted CMV epitopes that are well studied were used alongside recently identified HLA-C-restricted ones. Shared public TCR beta signatures pointed to both CMV infection and a matching HLA type. Points from the study as a whole: Based on cumulative public TCR beta family frequency, carriers of CMV plus the relevant HLA were identified. The response measured ex vivo was dominated by TCR beta clonotypes (HLA-C-restricted and CMV-specific).

TCRdb itself ran the reads through MiXCR, one entry per CDR3 protein. The sample lists 600,000 to 700,000 distinct CDR3 sequences, around a third occurring once. On this clonotype itself: Its antigen is not identified.

After removal of 6 bases from V and 5 bases from J, the junction contained 6 bases not matched to a gene. CDR3 length: 14 residues. The TCR was taken from a human donor in good health (CMV status not recorded). Some clones in this sample may be carry-over from other donors' samples. The sequencing used cultured PBMCs, collected from culture after CMV antigen stimulation. This rearrangement joins TRBV12-3 or TRBV12-4 to TRBJ1-4, with 7 bases lining up with TRBD1. CDR3 in DNA: TGTGCCAGCAGACCCCGGGGACAGAATGAAAAACTGTTTTTT. Its protein is CASRPRGQNEKLFF.